This record covers a single T cell receptor (beta chain). Its matching antigen is unknown. Template material for amplifying TCR beta CDR3 regions consisted of RNA transcripts. HTBI primers were employed in a first-round RT-PCR of the TCR CDR3. TCRdb reanalysed the multiplex PCR reads using MiXCR and keeps one entry per CDR3 protein. The repertoire holds about 520,000 distinct CDR3 sequences, with about 24% as singletons. Lactation, pregnancy, other autoimmune disease or uncontrolled infection led to exclusion of patients. Trimming stripped 2 bases from V and 3 bases from J, with 16 bases between. This CDR3 spans 16 amino acids. This entry belongs to a study of T cells in Graves' hyperthyroidism and ophthalmopathy. The study, taken as a whole, reports: Onset of ophthalmopathy came a median around 6.5 months after the model predicted it.

This sequence originates from a woman aged 30 to 39 with Graves' ophthalmopathy. The chain couples TRBV12-3 or TRBV12-4 to TRBJ2-5, with D possibly matching TRBD1 (6 bases). The specimen sequenced was blood. The CDR3 protein is CASSLWADRKKETQYF. CDR3 nucleotide sequence: TGTGCCAGCAGTTTATGGGCAGACAGGAAGAAAGAGACCCAGTACTTC.